The next 16 T cell receptor beta chains were all read from a single sample in a study of cytomegalovirus exposure and HLA in healthy donors. Amplification used 60 Vbeta primers and 13 Jbeta primers. Profiled with immunoSEQ multiplex PCR; TCRdb holds only in-frame clones, not every one. The sample records some 150,000 clones, more than 75% being singletons. Source material: PBMCs. These receptors were collected from a human donor in good health.

This chain links TRBV15 with TRBJ2-1; D is unresolved. V lost 5 bases, J lost 0 bases, and 8 bases lay in between. The CDR3 covers 14 residues. Germline V gene data show CDR1 as LNHNV and CDR2 as YYDKDF (reference sequence). This CDR3 is CATSAGGSYNEQFF. CDR3 bases: TGTGCCACCAGCGCAGGTGGCTCCTACAATGAGCAGTTCTTC.

This rearrangement joins TRBV9 to TRBJ2-1; TRBD2 aligns across 12 bases. This CDR3 is 16 amino acids long. Germline-derived CDR1 and CDR2 are SGDLS and YYNGEE. V was clipped by 0 bases and J by 7 bases; unmatched bases: 5. This CDR3 is CASSVGTSGNGNEQFF. CDR3 nucleotide sequence: TGTGCCAGCAGCGTAGGGACTAGCGGGAACGGGAATGAGCAGTTCTTC.

The chain recombines TRBV27 with TRBJ2-7, with 9 bases matching TRBD1. Germline V gene lookup returns CDR1 MNHEY and CDR2 SMNVEV (reference sequence). The length of the CDR3 is 16 residues. V dropped 5 bases and J dropped 3; count of bases not matched to a gene: 11. The CDR3 region has the DNA TGTGCCAGCAGTATCACAGGGGGCGTCCTTCTCTACGAGCAGTACTTC. It yields the protein CASSITGGVLLYEQYF.

A few counts support this clone. The chain uses TRBV29-1 and TRBJ1-1; 10 bases are a match to TRBD1. V lost 3 bases, J lost 0 bases, and 10 bases stayed unmatched. The CDR3 covers 17 residues. Germline loops: CDR1 SQVTM, CDR2 ANQGSEA. The CDR3 region has the DNA TGCAGCGTTGATGGCGGGACAGGGGCCATTATGAACACTGAAGCTTTCTTT. Translated, it gives CSVDGGTGAIMNTEAFF.

The chain carries TRBV6-6 and TRBJ1-2, with 8 bases lining up with TRBD1. CDR3 length: 14 residues. Germline V CDR1 and CDR2: MNHNY, SVGAGI (reference sequence). V lost 8 bases to trimming and J lost 6 bases; unmatched junction nucleotides: 11. The DNA for the CDR3 is TGTGCCAGCTCCGGACAGGGTGTTACGGATGGCTACACCTTC. Protein product: CASSGQGVTDGYTF.

V is TRBV19 and J is TRBJ2-7; D perhaps matches TRBD1 (7 bases). With 3 bases removed from V and 6 bases from J, the gap between germline ends came to 9 bases. Looked up from germline, CDR1 is LNHDA and CDR2 is SQIVND (reference sequence). The CDR3 is 12 amino acids. The CDR3 nucleotides read TGTGCCAGTAGTATCCAGGGGGGCGAGCAGTACTTC. It is translated as CASSIQGGEQYF.

CDR3 nucleotide sequence: TGTGCCAGCAGCAACTTGGGGACAGACCATGGCTACACCTTC. This sequence encodes CASSNLGTDHGYTF. V and J are TRBV7-3 and TRBJ1-2; 7 nucleotides agree with TRBD1. With V trimmed by 5 bases and J by 6 bases, 9 bases remained unmatched. CDR1 is SGHTA and CDR2 is FQGTGA in the germline V gene. The CDR3 has 14 amino acids.

V is TRBV7-8 and J is TRBJ2-1, with TRBD2 matching 9 bases. From germline, CDR1 is SGHVS and CDR2 FQNEAQ. J lost 9 bases, V lost 5 bases, and 5 bases had no gene match. The CDR3 runs to 13 residues. As DNA, the CDR3 is TGTGCCAGCAGCCGCGGGGGGGATGCTGAGCAGTTCTTC. This translates into CASSRGGDAEQFF.

V is TRBV27 and J is TRBJ2-1, with D maybe TRBD1 (6 bases). The CDR3 totals 12 residues. Germline V CDR1 and CDR2: MNHEY, SMNVEV (reference sequence). V was trimmed by 6 bases and J by 6 bases, leaving 9 bases between them. This CDR3 is CASSQQGNEQFF. Here the CDR3 DNA reads TGTGCCAGCAGCCAACAGGGCAATGAGCAGTTCTTC.

Only a few counts were recorded for this clone. This rearrangement joins TRBV28 to TRBJ2-3; perhaps TRBD1 as D (6 bases). Deletions cut 2 bases from V and 0 bases from J, with 9 bases between. Germline lookup yields CDR1 MDHEN and CDR2 SYDVKM. CDR3 size: 15 residues. The CDR3 DNA reads TGTGCCAGCAGTTTAACGGGACACAGCACAGATACGCAGTATTTT. It specifies CASSLTGHSTDTQYF.

CDR3 protein: CASSYNGRGYGYTF. CDR3 DNA: TGTGCCAGCAGTTACAACGGTCGGGGGTATGGCTACACCTTC. The chain carries TRBV6-5 and TRBJ1-2; possible D gene TRBD1, 5 bases. V lost 2 bases, J lost 5 bases, and 12 bases lay in between. The CDR3 is 14 amino acids. Germline V CDR1 and CDR2: MNHEY, SVGAGI.

The chain couples TRBV6-1 to TRBJ1-1; possibly TRBD1 for D (6 bases). The CDR3 has 12 amino acids. CDR1 is MNHNS and CDR2 is SASEGT in the germline V gene. The V and J ends lost 6 bases and 1 base respectively, with 6 bases between them. CDR3 nucleotide sequence: TGTGCCAGCAGACAGGGGAACACTGAAGCTTTCTTT. Protein: CASRQGNTEAFF.

The J gene is TRBJ2-1, the V gene TRBV29-1; a weak D match, TRBD2 (6 bases). The CDR3 is made up of 14 amino acids. The V gene lost 3 bases and the J gene lost 0 bases, with 9 bases spanning the gap. Germline assignment: CDR1 SQVTM and CDR2 ANQGSEA. The CDR3 coding sequence is TGCAGCGTTGACACAGCGGGCTCCTACAATGAGCAGTTCTTC. This translates into CSVDTAGSYNEQFF.

The chain joins TRBV5-1 to TRBJ2-2, with a possible D match to TRBD2 (5 bases). Germline V CDR1 and CDR2: SGHRS, YFSETQ. V lost 2 bases and J lost 7, with 12 bases in between. CDR3 length: 14 residues. CDR3 residues: CASSLSLDGGELFF. The CDR3 bases are TGCGCCAGCAGCTTATCACTAGATGGCGGGGAGCTGTTTTTT.

This clone was counted only a few times. The chain recombines TRBV6-5 with TRBJ1-4; D call uncertain. Germline CDR1 and CDR2: MNHEY and SVGAGI. The CDR3 covers 14 residues. Trimming stripped 5 bases from V and 0 bases from J, with 7 bases between. Here the CDR3 DNA reads TGTGCCAGCAGTCGAGTGGCAACTAATGAAAAACTGTTTTTT. Protein: CASSRVATNEKLFF.

This chain links TRBV7-2 with TRBJ1-2; 7 bases are a match to TRBD1. J was trimmed by 7 bases and V by 0 bases; bases with no gene match: 8. This CDR3 region has 15 residues. Germline CDR1 is SGHTA and CDR2 is FQGNSA. The CDR3 nucleotides read TGTGCCAGCAGCTTAGCGTTTCCGGGGACAGTTGGCTACACCTTC. Protein product: CASSLAFPGTVGYTF. Using reference TRBV7-2 and TRBJ1-2 for the parts outside the CDR3, the full variable domain is GAGVSQSPSNKVTEKGKDVELRCDPISGHTALYWYRQSLGQGLEFLIYFQGNSAPDKSGLPSDRFSAERTGGSVSTLTIQRTQQEDSAVYLCASSLAFPGTVGYTFGSGTRLTVV.